The present T cell receptor (beta chain) was sequenced within a study of T cells in Graves' hyperthyroidism and ophthalmopathy. This CDR3 has 13 amino acids. From germline, CDR1 is SQVTM and CDR2 ANQGSEA. V was pared by 7 bases and J by 7 bases, with 17 bases between. The source material, RNA transcripts, was used to amplify TCR beta CDR3 regions. Using the HTBI primer set, a first-round RT-PCR was run on the TCR CDR3. TCRdb called the multiplex PCR reads again in MiXCR, with one record for every CDR3 protein. The table shows around 350,000 distinct CDR3 sequences, with 17% occurring only once. This clonotype was seen only a few times.

The J gene is TRBJ1-5, the V gene TRBV29-1; D is possibly TRBD1 (5 bases). The clonotype originates from a woman in her twenties or thirties with Graves' hyperthyroidism that later progressed to Graves' ophthalmopathy. Sequencing was carried out using blood. CDR3 residues: CSGGGGIGQPQHF. As DNA, the CDR3 is TGCAGCGGGGGGGGAGGGATTGGACAGCCCCAGCATTTT.